The clone carrying this T cell receptor beta chain was counted at least ten times. Building the TCR beta libraries relied on iRepertoire HTBI primers, and CDR3 regions underwent Arm-PCR. MiXCR was run by TCRdb on the multiplex PCR reads, yielding one entry per CDR3 protein. The sample has hundreds of thousands of distinct CDR3 sequences; less than 20% are singletons. This entry belongs to a study of regulatory T cells in long-lasting Graves disease. The germline CDR1 and CDR2 sequences are MDHEN and SYDVKM. The CDR3 loop spans 12 amino acids. With 6 bases removed from V and 4 bases from J, the gap between germline ends came to 7 bases. The sample's time point: newly diagnosed GD, antithyroid drugs for less than 3 months. The TCR library was made from RNA extracted from PBMCs. Into tubes containing EDTA, about 9 milliliters of peripheral blood were drawn. The data also belong to a second study, concerning T cells in Graves' hyperthyroidism and ophthalmopathy. This second study says: Among the patients, aged 18 to 65, hyperthyroidism was newly diagnosed and had lasted under 2 months. HTBI primers were used for first-round RT-PCR of the TCR CDR3.

The chain is built from TRBV28 and TRBJ1-5, with no clear D. This specimen consisted of peripheral blood mononuclear cells (PBMCs), obtained at new diagnosis, from a patient treated with antithyroid drugs. The TCR sequence derives from a woman aged 25 to 39 with Graves disease. The CDR3 reads CASRPHNQPQHF. The CDR3 nucleotides read TGTGCCAGCAGACCTCATAATCAGCCCCAGCATTTT.